A single T cell receptor beta chain is shown here with its context. J was trimmed by 0 bases and V by 4 bases; bases with no gene match: 12. The length of the CDR3 is 17 residues. CDR1 and CDR2 from the germline V gene are SGHKS and YYEKEE (reference sequence). The protocol was immunoSEQ multiplex PCR, while the TCRdb copy is restricted to in-frame clones and leaves out a portion. Of over 100,000 clones listed, over 75% are singletons. The data originate from a study of cytotoxic CD8 clonotypes in ibrutinib-treated CLL. Turning to the study itself: When averaged across all of the samples, the counts came to 200,000 to 300,000 productive templates and about 89,000 productive rearrangements.

This TCR came from a human donor with chronic lymphocytic leukemia. The chain couples TRBV5-5 to TRBJ2-7; 8 nucleotides agree with TRBD1. Specimen: PBMCs, collected after 24 months of ibrutinib treatment. The CDR3 protein is CASSQAPRTGTSYEQYF. DNA of the CDR3: TGTGCCAGCAGCCAGGCCCCCCGGACAGGGACCTCCTACGAGCAGTACTTC.